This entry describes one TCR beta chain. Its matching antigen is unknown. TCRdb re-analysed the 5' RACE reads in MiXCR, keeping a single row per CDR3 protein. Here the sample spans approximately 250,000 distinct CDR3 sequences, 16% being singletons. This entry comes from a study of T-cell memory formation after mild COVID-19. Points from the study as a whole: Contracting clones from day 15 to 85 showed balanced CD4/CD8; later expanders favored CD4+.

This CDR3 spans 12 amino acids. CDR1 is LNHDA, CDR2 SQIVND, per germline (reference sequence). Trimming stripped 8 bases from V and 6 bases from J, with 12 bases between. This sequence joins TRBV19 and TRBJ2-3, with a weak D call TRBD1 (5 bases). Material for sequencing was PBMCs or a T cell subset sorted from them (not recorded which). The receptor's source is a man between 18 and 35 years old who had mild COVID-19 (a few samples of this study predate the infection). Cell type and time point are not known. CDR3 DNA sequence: TGTGCCAGTCGGCAGGGTGGGGATACGCAGTATTTT. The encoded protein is CASRQGGDTQYF. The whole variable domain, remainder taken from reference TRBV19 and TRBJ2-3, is DGGITQSPKYLFRKEGQNVTLSCEQNLNHDAMYWYRQDPGQGLRLIYYSQIVNDFQKGDIAEGYSVSREKKESFPLTVTSAQKNPTAFYLCASRQGGDTQYFGPGTRLTVL.